This entry features one TCR beta chain sequence. What it binds is not known. Generated by immunoSEQ multiplex PCR, the TCRdb table keeps only in-frame clones and is missing some. The table shows about 130,000 clones, with around 90% occurring only once. This sample is part of a study of graft-versus-host responses after intestinal transplantation. Study as a whole: Tacrolimus plus steroids were given to all recipients for about 3 years, preceded by anti-thymocyte globulin induction.

This CDR3 is 14 amino acids long. Trimming pared 9 bases from V and 5 bases from J, leaving 17 bases between. The germline V gene has CDR1 SNHLY and CDR2 FYNNEI. Whole-study results and caveats: Some GvH clones were seen earlier in gut or blood, suggesting intestinal origin. Individuals who had graft-donor T cell macrochimerism had allografts that showed high graft-versus-host to host-versus-graft clonal ratios.

The chain uses TRBV2 and TRBJ2-1, with D tentatively TRBD1 (6 bases). The sequencing here drew on unstimulated CD4+ T cells sorted from spleen or lymph node cells, taken before intestinal transplant. This receptor was identified in a human donor who received an intestinal transplant. CDR3 nucleotides: TGTGCCAGGGGGGCAGCAGGCCTCAACAATGAGCAGTTCTTC. Its protein product is CARGAAGLNNEQFF.